This TCR beta chain was identified during a study of T cell changes during pregnancy in multiple sclerosis. Germline V gene lookup returns CDR1 MNHEY and CDR2 SMNVEV (reference sequence). V lost 4 bases and J 3 bases, leaving 10 bases between the germline ends. The CDR3 has 14 amino acids. Sequenced by immunoSEQ multiplex PCR; TCRdb stores in-frame clones only, minus some. This table has tens of thousands of clones, under 95% appearing once. This clone came up a few times. The clonotype comes from a female donor with multiple sclerosis, enrolled in a pregnancy study. The rearrangement uses TRBV27 and TRBJ1-5, with a weak D call TRBD1 (5 bases). Source: peripheral blood, taken before pregnancy. The CDR3 sequence is CASSSDSYNQPQHF. The CDR3 DNA reads TGTGCCAGCAGTTCAGACAGCTACAATCAGCCCCAGCATTTT.